The source of this TCR beta chain is a study of PD-1 blockade in classical Hodgkin lymphoma. Notes on the study in general: Newly diagnosed patients reportedly trailed healthy donors in baseline TCR diversity. With CD4+ cells, TCR diversity rose significantly by C4D1, but not with CD8+ cells.

Each patient's relapse followed autologous stem cell transplantation, and brentuximab vedotin exposure varied. Complete response, partial response or progressive disease constituted the best responses recorded. The protocol was immunoSEQ multiplex PCR, while the TCRdb copy is restricted to in-frame clones and leaves out a portion. The sample yields more than 60,000 clones, about nine tenths seen once. As for this clone: What it binds is not known.

V shed 3 bases and J 5 bases; nucleotides not matched to a gene: 9. Germline V gene lookup returns CDR1 SGHDN and CDR2 FVKESK. The CDR3 runs to 15 residues. This receptor was taken from a human donor with classical Hodgkin lymphoma. Sequences were derived from peripheral blood mononuclear cells (PBMCs), sampled at baseline. This rearrangement joins TRBV14 to TRBJ2-5; 7 bases are a match to TRBD1. The CDR3 coding sequence is TGTGCCAGCAGCCACCTACAGACAGGGTCGGAGACCCAGTACTTC. Translation: CASSHLQTGSETQYF.